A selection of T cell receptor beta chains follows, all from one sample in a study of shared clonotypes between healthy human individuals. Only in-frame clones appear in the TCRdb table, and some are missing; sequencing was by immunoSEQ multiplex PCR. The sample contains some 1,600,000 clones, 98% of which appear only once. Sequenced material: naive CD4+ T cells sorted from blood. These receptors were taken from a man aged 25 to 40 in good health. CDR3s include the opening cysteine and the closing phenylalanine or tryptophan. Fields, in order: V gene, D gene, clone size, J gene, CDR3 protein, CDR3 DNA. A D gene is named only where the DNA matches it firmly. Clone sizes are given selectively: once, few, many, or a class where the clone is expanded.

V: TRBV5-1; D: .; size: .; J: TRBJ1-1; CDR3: CASSPGGALYTEAFF; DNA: TGCGCCAGCAGCCCCGGGGGGGCTTTGTACACTGAAGCTTTCTTT
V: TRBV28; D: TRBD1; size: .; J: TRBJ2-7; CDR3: CASSPRAQGTGEQYF; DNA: TGTGCCAGCAGTCCGCGCGCACAGGGGACGGGCGAGCAGTACTTC
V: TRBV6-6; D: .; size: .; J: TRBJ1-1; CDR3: CASTLYTEAFF; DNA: TGTGCCAGCACCTTATACACTGAAGCTTTCTTT
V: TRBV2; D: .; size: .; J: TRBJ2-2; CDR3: CASSVYSRSKGGGNTGELFF; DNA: TGTGCCAGCAGTGTCTATAGCCGATCAAAGGGAGGCGGGAACACCGGGGAGCTGTTTTTT
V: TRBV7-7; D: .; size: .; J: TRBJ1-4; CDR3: CASSLSRRGTNEKLFF; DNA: TGTGCCAGCAGCTTATCTCGGCGGGGGACTAATGAAAAACTGTTTTTT
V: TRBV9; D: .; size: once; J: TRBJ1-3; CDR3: CASSPRGGLNSGNTIYF; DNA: TGTGCCAGCAGCCCTAGGGGCGGACTAAACTCTGGAAACACCATATATTTT
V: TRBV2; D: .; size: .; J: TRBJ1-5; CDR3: CASSEVLPNQPQHF; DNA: TGTGCCAGCAGTGAAGTCTTACCCAATCAGCCCCAGCATTTT
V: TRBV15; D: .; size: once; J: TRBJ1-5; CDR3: CATSRGQYDQPQHF; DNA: TGTGCCACCAGCAGAGGACAGTATGATCAGCCCCAGCATTTT
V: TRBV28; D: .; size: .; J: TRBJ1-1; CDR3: CASSTGQMNTEAFF; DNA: TGTGCCAGCAGTACGGGACAAATGAACACTGAAGCTTTCTTT
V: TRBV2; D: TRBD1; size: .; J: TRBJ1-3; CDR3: CASRGQGAGNTIYF; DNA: TGTGCCAGCAGGGGACAGGGGGCTGGAAACACCATATATTTT
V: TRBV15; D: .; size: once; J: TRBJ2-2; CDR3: CATSRDKGNGRGAVF; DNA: TGTGCCACCAGCAGAGATAAGGGCAATGGACGGGGAGCTGTTTTT
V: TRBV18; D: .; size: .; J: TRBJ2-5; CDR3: CASSRREFQETQYF; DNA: TGTGCCAGCTCGCGCCGGGAATTCCAAGAGACCCAGTACTTC
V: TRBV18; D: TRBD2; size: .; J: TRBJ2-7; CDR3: CASSPPSASGSGEQYF; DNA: TGTGCCAGCTCACCACCAAGTGCTAGCGGGAGCGGCGAGCAGTACTTC
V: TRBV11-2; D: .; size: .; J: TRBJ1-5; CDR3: CASSSQGNQPQHF; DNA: TGTGCCAGCAGCTCACAGGGTAATCAGCCCCAGCATTTT
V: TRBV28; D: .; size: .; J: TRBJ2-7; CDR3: CASSPPRADWQYF; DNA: TGTGCCAGCAGCCCTCCAAGAGCAGATTGGCAGTACTTC
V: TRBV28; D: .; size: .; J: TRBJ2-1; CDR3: CASSPMELNEQFF; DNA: TGTGCCAGCAGTCCGATGGAGTTGAATGAGCAGTTCTTC
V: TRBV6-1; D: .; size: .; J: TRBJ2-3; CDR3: CASSEEGDPWSTDTQYF; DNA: TGTGCCAGCAGTGAAGAGGGTGACCCATGGAGCACAGATACGCAGTATTTT
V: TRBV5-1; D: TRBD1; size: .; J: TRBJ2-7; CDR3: CASSLEGQGNHEQYF; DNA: TGCGCCAGCAGCTTGGAGGGACAGGGGAACCACGAGCAGTACTTC
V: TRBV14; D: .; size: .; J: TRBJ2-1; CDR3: CASSQGHGRREQFF; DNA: TGTGCCAGCAGCCAAGGGCATGGACGGAGGGAGCAGTTCTTC
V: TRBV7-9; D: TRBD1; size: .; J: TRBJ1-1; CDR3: CASSPRDRVTAEAFF; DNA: TGTGCCAGCAGTCCCCGGGACAGGGTGACGGCTGAAGCTTTCTTT
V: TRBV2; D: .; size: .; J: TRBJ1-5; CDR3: CASSVDQGRPQPQHF; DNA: TGTGCCAGCAGTGTGGACCAGGGGCGCCCCCAGCCCCAGCATTTT
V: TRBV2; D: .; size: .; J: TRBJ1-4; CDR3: CASSEVSTNEKLFF; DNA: TGTGCCAGCAGTGAAGTGTCAACTAATGAAAAACTGTTTTTT
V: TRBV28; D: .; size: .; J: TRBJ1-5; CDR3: CASSPSRVQPQHF; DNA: TGTGCCAGCAGTCCCTCCAGAGTTCAGCCCCAGCATTTT
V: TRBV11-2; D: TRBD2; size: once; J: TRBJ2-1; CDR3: CASSSKVAGAPNYEQFF; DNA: TGTGCCAGCAGCTCAAAGGTAGCGGGAGCGCCCAACTATGAGCAGTTCTTC
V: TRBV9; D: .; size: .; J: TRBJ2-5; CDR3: CASTLGGGVETQYF; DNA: TGTGCCAGCACCCTAGGTGGAGGGGTCGAGACCCAGTACTTC
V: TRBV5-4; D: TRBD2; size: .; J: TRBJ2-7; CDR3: CASSSGGTSYEQYF; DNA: TGTGCCAGCAGCTCGGGGGGGACGTCCTACGAGCAGTACTTC
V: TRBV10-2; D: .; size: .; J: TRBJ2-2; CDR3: CASSRGPGLGELFF; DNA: TGCGCCAGCAGCCGGGGGCCAGGACTCGGGGAGCTGTTTTTT
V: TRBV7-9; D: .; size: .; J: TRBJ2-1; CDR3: CASSLAASDYNEQFF; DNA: TGTGCCAGCAGCTTAGCGGCTAGCGACTACAATGAGCAGTTCTTC
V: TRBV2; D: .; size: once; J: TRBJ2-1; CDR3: CASSVEGIRQNPLF; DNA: TGTGCCAGCAGTGTGGAGGGTATACGACAGAACCCCCTCTTC
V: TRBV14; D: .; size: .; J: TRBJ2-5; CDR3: CASSQDIFTSGETQYF; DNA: TGTGCCAGCAGCCAAGACATCTTTACTAGTGGCGAGACCCAGTACTTC
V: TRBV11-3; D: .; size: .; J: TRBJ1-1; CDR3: CASRLGPNTEAFF; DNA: TGTGCCAGCAGATTGGGGCCGAACACTGAAGCTTTCTTT
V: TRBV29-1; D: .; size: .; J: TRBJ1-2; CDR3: CSVEGDGGYTF; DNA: TGCAGCGTTGAAGGGGACGGGGGCTACACCTTC
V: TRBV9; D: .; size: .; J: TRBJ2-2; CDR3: CASSVTFSAGELFF; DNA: TGTGCCAGCAGCGTAACTTTTAGTGCCGGGGAGCTGTTTTTT
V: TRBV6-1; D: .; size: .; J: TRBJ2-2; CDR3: CASSESLVATGELFF; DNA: TGTGCCAGCAGTGAGAGTTTGGTTGCCACCGGGGAGCTGTTTTTT
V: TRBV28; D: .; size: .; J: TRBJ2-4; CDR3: CASVGENIQYF; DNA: TGTGCCAGCGTCGGTGAAAACATTCAGTACTTC
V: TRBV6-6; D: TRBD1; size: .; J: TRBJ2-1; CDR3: CASSFPGTVTKFF; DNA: TGTGCCAGCAGTTTCCCGGGGACAGTAACAAAGTTCTTC
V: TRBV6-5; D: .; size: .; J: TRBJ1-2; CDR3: CASSYSDGSYGYTF; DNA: TGTGCCAGCAGTTACTCCGACGGTAGCTATGGCTACACCTTC
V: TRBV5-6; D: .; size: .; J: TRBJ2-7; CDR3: CASSRDAYEQYF; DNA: TGTGCCAGCAGCCGGGACGCCTACGAGCAGTACTTC
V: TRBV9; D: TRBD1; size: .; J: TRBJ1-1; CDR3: CASSVGARGFDSEAFF; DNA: TGTGCCAGCAGCGTAGGCGCCAGGGGGTTCGATTCTGAAGCTTTCTTT
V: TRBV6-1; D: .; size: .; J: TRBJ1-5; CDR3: CASSELSGRGQPQHF; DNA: TGTGCCAGCAGTGAATTGTCTGGTCGAGGTCAGCCCCAGCATTTT
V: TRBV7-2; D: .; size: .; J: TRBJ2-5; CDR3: CASSLDYRPAETQYF; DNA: TGTGCCAGCAGCTTAGATTACAGACCCGCGGAGACCCAGTACTTC
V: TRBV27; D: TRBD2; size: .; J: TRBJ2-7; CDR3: CASSRPSGVVSEQYF; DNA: TGTGCCAGCAGTAGACCTAGCGGAGTTGTCTCCGAGCAGTACTTC
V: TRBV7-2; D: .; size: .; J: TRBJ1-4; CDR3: CASSSTGSNSWGEKLFF; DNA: TGTGCCAGCAGCTCGACAGGATCGAACTCCTGGGGTGAAAAACTGTTTTTT
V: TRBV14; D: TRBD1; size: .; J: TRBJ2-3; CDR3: CASSLQGGWADTQYF; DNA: TGTGCCAGCAGCCTACAGGGGGGTTGGGCAGATACGCAGTATTTT
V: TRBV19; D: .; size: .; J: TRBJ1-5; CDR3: CASSRDVNQPQHF; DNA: TGTGCCAGTTCGCGGGACGTCAATCAGCCCCAGCATTTT
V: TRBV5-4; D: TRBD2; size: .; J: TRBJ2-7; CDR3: CASSSGPAGGYEQYF; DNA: TGTGCCAGCAGCTCGGGGCCAGCGGGGGGATACGAGCAGTACTTC
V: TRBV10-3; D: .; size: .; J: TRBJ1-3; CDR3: CAISESGGNTIYF; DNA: TGTGCCATCAGTGAGTCGGGGGGAAACACCATATATTTT
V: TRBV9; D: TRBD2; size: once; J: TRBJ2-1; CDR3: CASSVARKGGLADTSYNEQFF; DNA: TGTGCCAGCAGCGTAGCTAGGAAGGGTGGACTAGCGGATACCTCCTACAATGAGCAGTTCTTC
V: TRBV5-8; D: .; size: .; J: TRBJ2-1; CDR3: CASSLGSMISSYNEQFF; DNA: TGTGCCAGCAGCTTGGGGTCTATGATAAGCTCCTACAATGAGCAGTTCTTC
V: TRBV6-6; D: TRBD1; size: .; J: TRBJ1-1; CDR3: CASSYRDSPTEAFF; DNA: TGTGCCAGCAGTTACCGGGACAGTCCCACTGAAGCTTTCTTT
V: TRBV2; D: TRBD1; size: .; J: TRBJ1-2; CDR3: CARRDRENYGYTF; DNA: TGTGCCAGACGGGACAGGGAGAACTATGGCTACACCTTC
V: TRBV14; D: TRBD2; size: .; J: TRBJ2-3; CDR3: CASSQYPAGVIFSDTQYF; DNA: TGTGCCAGCAGCCAATACCCTGCGGGAGTGATCTTTTCAGATACGCAGTATTTT
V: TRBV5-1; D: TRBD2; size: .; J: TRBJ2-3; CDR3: CASSLGTSGDTDTQYF; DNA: TGCGCCAGCAGCTTGGGGACTAGCGGGGACACAGATACGCAGTATTTT
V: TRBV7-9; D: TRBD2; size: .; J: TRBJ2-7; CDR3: CASSFGLAGTIHEQYF; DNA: TGTGCCAGCAGCTTCGGGCTAGCGGGAACCATCCACGAGCAGTACTTC